This T cell receptor (beta chain) was found in a study of Ad26.COV2.S vaccination and SARS-CoV-2 variants. Study outcomes and limitations: Spike-specific CD8+ and CD4+ T cell responses reportedly showed substantial breadth after vaccination.

Sequencing was performed with immunoSEQ multiplex PCR; in TCRdb, only in-frame clones are kept and a portion is missing. This table has about 480,000 clones, around nine tenths appearing once. The CDR3 contains 12 residues. In germline, CDR1 is SEHNR, CDR2 FQNEAQ (reference sequence). V gave up 6 bases and J gave up 0 bases, with 2 bases separating them. In the case of this clone: The antigen is unknown.

Treatment described: approximately 18 received Ad26.COV2.S at low or high dose, single or two shots; about 5 received placebo; per-sample allocation not given. Collection of the samples took place on day 63 after the first injection of vaccine or placebo. Boston supplied an adult donor aged 18-55 years. An Ad26 vector expressing Wuhan-strain SARS-CoV-2 spike constituted the vaccine. The chain is built from TRBV7-9 and TRBJ1-4; unclear D gene. The receptor was derived from a person aged 18-65 years who received the Ad26.COV2.S COVID-19 vaccine or a placebo. The input for sequencing was peripheral blood, taken in a trial of Ad26.COV2.S vaccine versus placebo. CDR3 region: CASSTTNEKLFF. In DNA form, the CDR3 reads TGTGCCAGCAGTACAACTAATGAAAAACTGTTTTTT.